This T cell receptor beta chain appears in the sequencing data of a study of T cells in Graves' hyperthyroidism and ophthalmopathy. Study overall: Peripheral blood was drawn at first diagnosis, prior to all treatment. Study results and limitations: Blood also contained most expanded thyroid clonotypes above 0.001.

In its sample, this clonotype was seen many times. Its antigen is not identified. Germline CDR1 reads MDHEN; CDR2 reads SYDVKM. Trimming removed 4 bases from V and 5 bases from J, with 23 bases in between. The CDR3 spans 17 residues. The diagnoses drew upon clinical symptoms, serum thyroxine and TRAb, thyroid ultrasound and orbital computed tomography. Researchers took RNA transcripts and amplified the TCR beta CDR3 regions from them. First-round RT-PCR with HTBI primers amplified the TCR CDR3 region. One entry per CDR3 protein, called by TCRdb with MiXCR from the multiplex PCR reads. Counted here are around 340,000 distinct CDR3 sequences, approximately 13% occurring once; the ten biggest clones make up about 26%.

Sequencing was carried out using blood. V gene TRBV28 combines with J gene TRBJ1-1; D is ambiguous. This TCR was sampled from a woman in her 30s with Graves' hyperthyroidism. The CDR3 sequence is CASSSRMNRGEGTEAFF. The DNA for the CDR3 is TGTGCCAGCAGTTCACGAATGAACCGGGGAGAAGGAACTGAAGCTTTCTTT.